This TCR beta chain was obtained from a study of T cell responses to AZD1222 COVID-19 vaccine. Study context: It was second doses at about 4 or about 12 weeks that were pooled. Findings of the study overall: Spike-specific TCR repertoires showed rising breadth and depth after two AZD1222 doses.

Here immunoSEQ multiplex PCR was the method, and the copy in TCRdb shows in-frame clones only, minus some. Of around 130,000 clones listed, 80% to 90% were seen once; the top ten hold about 7.9%. As to this clone: Its target is not known.

CDR1 and CDR2 (germline): LNHNV, YYDKDF (reference sequence). The V end lost 0 bases, the J end lost 2 bases, and 7 bases lay between the germline ends. This CDR3 is 14 amino acids long. This chain uses TRBV15 with TRBJ2-5, with a possible D match to TRBD1 (5 bases). The sequence was obtained from an adult in good health. Sequences were derived from peripheral blood, sampled on day 0 of AZD1222 vaccination. The CDR3 region has the DNA TGTGCCACCAGCAGAGATAGGGGTCAAGAGACCCAGTACTTC. Translated: CATSRDRGQETQYF. The variable domain in full, completed from reference TRBV15 and TRBJ2-5, reads DAMVIQNPRYQVTQFGKPVTLSCSQTLNHNVMYWYQQKSSQAPKLLFHYYDKDFNNEADTPDNFQSRRPNTSFCFLDIRSPGLGDTAMYLCATSRDRGQETQYFGPGTRLLVL.